These T cell receptor beta chains were read from a single sample in a study of shared T cell receptors in the human thymus. TCRdb's table, derived via immunoSEQ multiplex PCR, lists solely in-frame clones and lacks some. Among 600,000 or so clones listed, around 87% were seen once. The sample was also reused in another study, on human thymus T cells.

Source material: thymocytes. Receptor source: a boy younger than two with a congenital heart defect. Both conserved end residues are part of each CDR3. Fields, in order: D gene, J gene, V gene, CDR3 DNA, CDR3 protein. A D gene is named only where the DNA matches it firmly.

D gene: TRBD1
J gene: TRBJ2-7
V gene: TRBV11-2
CDR3 DNA: TGTGCCAGCAGCCCCCGGACAGGGAATCATACCTACGAGCAGTACTTC
CDR3 protein: CASSPRTGNHTYEQYF

D gene: TRBD1
J gene: TRBJ1-2
V gene: TRBV19
CDR3 DNA: TGTGCCAGTAGGCCAATACAGGGGCCACGGCTCTATGGCTACACCTTC
CDR3 protein: CASRPIQGPRLYGYTF

D gene: NA
J gene: TRBJ2-1
V gene: TRBV4-2
CDR3 DNA: TGTGCCAGCAGCCAAGAAACAGGGATTGGCAATGAGCAGTTCTTC
CDR3 protein: CASSQETGIGNEQFF

D gene: TRBD1
J gene: TRBJ1-5
V gene: TRBV11-2
CDR3 DNA: TGTGCCAGCAGCTTAGGGACAGGGGACAATCAGCCCCAGCATTTT
CDR3 protein: CASSLGTGDNQPQHF

D gene: TRBD1
J gene: TRBJ1-1
V gene: TRBV6-5
CDR3 DNA: TGTGCCAGCAGTTACGGGACAGCGAACACTGAAGCTTTCTTT
CDR3 protein: CASSYGTANTEAFF

D gene: TRBD2
J gene: TRBJ2-7
V gene: TRBV27
CDR3 DNA: TGTGCCAGCAGACTAGCGGGAGCTTCATACGAGCAGTACTTC
CDR3 protein: CASRLAGASYEQYF

D gene: NA
J gene: TRBJ1-4
V gene: TRBV18
CDR3 DNA: TGTGCCAGCTCGTCCCCGGAGTATGACGGAGCAACTAATGAAAAACTGTTTTTT
CDR3 protein: CASSSPEYDGATNEKLFF

D gene: TRBD2
J gene: TRBJ2-1
V gene: TRBV11-1
CDR3 DNA: TGTGCCAGCAGCTTAGCGCGACTAGCGGGGGGGCACAATGAGCAGTTCTTC
CDR3 protein: CASSLARLAGGHNEQFF

D gene: NA
J gene: TRBJ2-2
V gene: TRBV23-1
CDR3 DNA: TGCGCCAGCGGTACAGGGTCCCCAAACACCGGGGAGCTGTTTTTT
CDR3 protein: CASGTGSPNTGELFF

D gene: TRBD2
J gene: TRBJ2-2
V gene: TRBV6-1
CDR3 DNA: TGTGCCAGCAGTGAACCCCAGGGATCTAGCGGCAAGATGAACACCGGGGAGCTGTTTTTT
CDR3 protein: CASSEPQGSSGKMNTGELFF

D gene: NA
J gene: TRBJ1-2
V gene: TRBV5-4
CDR3 DNA: TGTGCCAGCAGCTTGGCCAGGACTAACTATGGCTACACCTTC
CDR3 protein: CASSLARTNYGYTF

D gene: NA
J gene: TRBJ2-7
V gene: TRBV7-9
CDR3 DNA: TGTGCCAGCAGCTTAGAACAGGTCCCCCAATCCTACGAGCAGTACTTC
CDR3 protein: CASSLEQVPQSYEQYF

D gene: NA
J gene: TRBJ2-7
V gene: TRBV5-8
CDR3 DNA: TGTGCCAGCAGCATACAACGGGACTTATGCTCCTACGAGCAGTACTTC
CDR3 protein: CASSIQRDLCSYEQYF

D gene: TRBD1
J gene: TRBJ2-2
V gene: TRBV5-4
CDR3 DNA: TGTGCCAGCAGCTTCGGGGACAGGGGGCAGGCCACCGGGGAGCTGTTTTTT
CDR3 protein: CASSFGDRGQATGELFF

D gene: TRBD2
J gene: TRBJ2-2
V gene: TRBV30
CDR3 DNA: TGTGCCCTGGGGGGGGAGGGCCTGGATGGGGAGCTGTTTTTT
CDR3 protein: CALGGEGLDGELFF

D gene: NA
J gene: TRBJ2-1
V gene: TRBV27
CDR3 DNA: TGTGCCAGCAGTTTAGGAGGGGGGGCTCCCAATGAGCAGTTCTTC
CDR3 protein: CASSLGGGAPNEQFF

D gene: NA
J gene: TRBJ2-3
V gene: TRBV5-6
CDR3 DNA: TGTGCCAGCAGCTTGAGAGGACGGACTCGGGGTACGCAGTATTTT
CDR3 protein: CASSLRGRTRGTQYF

D gene: TRBD1
J gene: TRBJ1-5
V gene: TRBV15
CDR3 DNA: TGTGCCACCAGCAGAGGGTGGGACAGACTATATAGCAATCAGCCCCAGCATTTT
CDR3 protein: CATSRGWDRLYSNQPQHF

D gene: TRBD1
J gene: TRBJ2-7
V gene: TRBV19
CDR3 DNA: TGTGCCAGTAGTTCGGCAGGGGGCTACGAGCAGTACTTC
CDR3 protein: CASSSAGGYEQYF

D gene: NA
J gene: TRBJ2-5
V gene: TRBV6-6
CDR3 DNA: TGTGCCAGCAGGCACGGGCTACGAGGGGAGACCCAGTACTTC
CDR3 protein: CASRHGLRGETQYF

D gene: NA
J gene: TRBJ1-1
V gene: TRBV28
CDR3 DNA: TGTGCCAGCAGTTTATGGGAGCGGGGGTTCGCTGAAGCTTTCTTT
CDR3 protein: CASSLWERGFAEAFF

D gene: TRBD1
J gene: TRBJ1-1
V gene: TRBV30
CDR3 DNA: TGTGCCTGGAAAGGAGGGACAGCGAACACTGAAGCTTTCTTT
CDR3 protein: CAWKGGTANTEAFF